The source of this T cell receptor beta chain is a study of early T cells in non-severe SARS-CoV-2 infection (dated by TCRdb to the early 2020s). At the level of the whole study: Because TCR sequencing relied on bulk RNA taken from unsorted whole blood, pairing of alpha and beta chains was not possible.

Libraries were constructed by 5' RACE. Sequencer: NextSeq 500. Unique molecular identifiers were attached to individual cDNA molecules in the TCR library protocol so that sequencing error and PCR bias could be corrected. TCR alpha and beta chains were both sequenced, and the abundances of alpha and beta sequences in each sample were closely correlated with each other. Regarding the original processing steps: Decombinator V4 was used to annotate the V gene, J gene and CDR3 of the TCR sequences. Expanded TCRs were defined as changing significantly between any two time points under a Poisson model with p below 0.0001. TCR abundances were normalised to the total number of TCRs sequenced in each sample and reported as counts per million. MAIT TCRs were defined by TRAV1-2 paired with TRAJ12, TRAJ20 or TRAJ33, and iNKT TCRs by TRAV10 paired with TRAJ18. VDJdb, accessed 1 November 2021, was searched for CMV, EBV and SARS-CoV-2 annotated TCRs, excluding TCRs annotated for multiple antigens. TCRdb trimmed the raw reads at Q25, called clones with MiXCR and kept productive beta chains. Entries that share a CDR3 protein sequence are merged under the most common genes and DNA. TCRdb's processing, not the study's, gives the V and J calls here. The table for this sample lists 20,000 to 25,000 distinct CDR3 sequences; over 4% of them were counted only once. The ten most abundant clones make up approximately 7.8% of the sample.

The V end loses 4 bases and the J end loses 8 bases, and a stretch of 17 bases separates them. CDR1 and CDR2, looked up from the germline V gene (reference sequence), are MNHEY and SMNVEV. The CDR3 measures 14 amino acids from cysteine to phenylalanine. The kept DNA is CDR3 alone, 42 bases in frame from the first base. On the study overall, not on this receptor specifically: VDJdb matching was skewed toward anti-spike CD8 responses and likely underestimated virus-specific expansions, missing private and CD4 specificities.

This was a case-control study nested in a cohort of healthcare workers in London, UK, who had nasopharyngeal swab PCR tests and blood samples taken every week. Healthcare workers were recruited between 23 and 31 March 2020, during the week of the UK lockdown, and were followed weekly for up to roughly 16 weeks. This clonotype was recorded at least ten times. The antigen it binds to is not known. No per-base quality is available; no much larger clone lies one base away. Sequencing was done on a sample of whole blood. This clonotype was obtained from an adult who was a healthcare worker with PCR-confirmed SARS-CoV-2 infection or an uninfected control (not recorded which). Recombination linked TRBV27 to TRBJ1-1; TRBD1 could be the D gene, as 5 bases match. CDR3 loop: CASSSPGLKREAFF. The DNA is TGTGCCAGCAGTTCCCCAGGGTTGAAACGGGAAGCTTTCTTT.